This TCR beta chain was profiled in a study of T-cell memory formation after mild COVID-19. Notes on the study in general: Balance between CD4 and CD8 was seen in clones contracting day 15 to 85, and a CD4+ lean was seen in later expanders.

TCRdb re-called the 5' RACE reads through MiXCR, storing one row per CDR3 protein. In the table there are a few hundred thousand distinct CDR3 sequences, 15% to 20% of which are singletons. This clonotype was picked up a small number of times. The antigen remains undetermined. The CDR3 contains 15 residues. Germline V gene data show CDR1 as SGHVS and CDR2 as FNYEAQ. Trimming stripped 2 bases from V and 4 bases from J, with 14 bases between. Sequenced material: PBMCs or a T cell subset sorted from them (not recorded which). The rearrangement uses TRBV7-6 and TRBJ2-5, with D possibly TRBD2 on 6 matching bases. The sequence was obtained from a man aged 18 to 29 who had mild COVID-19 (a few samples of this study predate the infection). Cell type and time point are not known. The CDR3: CASSLFQRAGETQYF. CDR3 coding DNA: TGTGCCAGCAGCTTATTTCAGCGGGCGGGAGAGACCCAGTACTTC.